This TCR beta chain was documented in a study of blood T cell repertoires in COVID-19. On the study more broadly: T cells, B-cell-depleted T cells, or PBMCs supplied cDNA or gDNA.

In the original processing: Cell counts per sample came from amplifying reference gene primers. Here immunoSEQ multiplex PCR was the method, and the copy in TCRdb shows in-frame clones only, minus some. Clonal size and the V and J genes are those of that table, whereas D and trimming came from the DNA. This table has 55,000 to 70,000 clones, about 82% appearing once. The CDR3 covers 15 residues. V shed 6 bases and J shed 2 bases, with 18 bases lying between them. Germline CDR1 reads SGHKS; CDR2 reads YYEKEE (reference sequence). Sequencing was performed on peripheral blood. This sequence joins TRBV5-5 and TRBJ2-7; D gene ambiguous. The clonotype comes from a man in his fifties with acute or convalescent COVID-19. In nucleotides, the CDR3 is TGTGCCAGCACCAATGAGCAGGTCGACCCCTACGAGCAGTACTTC. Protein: CASTNEQVDPYEQYF. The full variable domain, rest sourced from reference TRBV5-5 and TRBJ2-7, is DAGVTQSPTHLIKTRGQQVTLRCSPISGHKSVSWYQQVLGQGPQFIFQYYEKEERGRGNFPDRFSARQFPNYSSELNVNALLLGDSALYLCASTNEQVDPYEQYFGPGTRLTVT.